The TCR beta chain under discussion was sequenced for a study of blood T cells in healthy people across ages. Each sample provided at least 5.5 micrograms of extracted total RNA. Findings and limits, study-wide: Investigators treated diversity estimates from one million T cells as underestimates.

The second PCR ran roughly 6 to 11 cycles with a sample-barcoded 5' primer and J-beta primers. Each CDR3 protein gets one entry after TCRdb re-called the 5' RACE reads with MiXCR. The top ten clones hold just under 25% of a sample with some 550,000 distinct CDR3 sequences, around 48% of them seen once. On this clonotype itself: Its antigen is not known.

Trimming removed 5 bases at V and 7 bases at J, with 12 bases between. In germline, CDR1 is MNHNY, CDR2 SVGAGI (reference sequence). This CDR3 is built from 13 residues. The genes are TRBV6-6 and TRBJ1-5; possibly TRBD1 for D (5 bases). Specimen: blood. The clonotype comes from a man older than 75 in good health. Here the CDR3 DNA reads TGTGCCAGCAGTGACGACGGGGACCAGCCCCAGCATTTT. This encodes CASSDDGDQPQHF.